The TCR beta chain described here comes from a study of cytomegalovirus exposure and HLA in healthy donors. On this clone: Its antigen is not known.

The CDR3 is 14 amino acids. Germline values: CDR1 MNHEY, CDR2 SVGAGI. Study results and limitations: Likely technical artifact: a cluster of highly shared sequence variants.

PCR was performed using 60 Vbeta and 13 Jbeta primers. The table came from immunoSEQ multiplex PCR; TCRdb's copy has only in-frame clones and leaves some out. The sample has about 210,000 clones, approximately 83% seen once. Sequenced input: PBMCs. The chain employs TRBV6-5 and TRBJ2-5; 7 bases fit TRBD1. The closer fit of TRBJ2-7 to the DNA end suggests the J call may be wrong. The TCR comes from a woman between 50 and 59 years old in good health and CMV-seropositive. The CDR3 spells CASSKVGTAYEQYF. The CDR3 nucleotides are TGTGCCAGCAGTAAGGTCGGGACAGCCTACGAGCAGTACTTC.